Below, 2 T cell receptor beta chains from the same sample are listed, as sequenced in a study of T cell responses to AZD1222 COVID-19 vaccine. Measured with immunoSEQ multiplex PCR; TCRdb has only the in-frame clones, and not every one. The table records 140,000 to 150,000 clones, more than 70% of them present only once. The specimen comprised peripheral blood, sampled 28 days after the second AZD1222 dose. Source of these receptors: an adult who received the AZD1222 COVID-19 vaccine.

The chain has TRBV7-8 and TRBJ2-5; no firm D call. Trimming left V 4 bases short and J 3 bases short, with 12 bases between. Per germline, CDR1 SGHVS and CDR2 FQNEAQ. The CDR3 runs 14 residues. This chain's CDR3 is CASSSVVGKETQYF. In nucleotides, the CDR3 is TGTGCCAGCAGCTCTGTGGTGGGGAAAGAGACCCAGTACTTC.

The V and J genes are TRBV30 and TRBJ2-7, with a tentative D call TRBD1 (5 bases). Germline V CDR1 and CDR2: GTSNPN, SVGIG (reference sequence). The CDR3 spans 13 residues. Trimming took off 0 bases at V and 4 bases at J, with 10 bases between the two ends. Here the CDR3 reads CAWSVGLAYEQYF. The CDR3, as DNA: TGTGCCTGGAGTGTGGGGCTTGCGTACGAGCAGTACTTC. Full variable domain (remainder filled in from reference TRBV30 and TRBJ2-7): SQTIHQWPATLVQPVGSPLSLECTVEGTSNPNLYWYRQAAGRGLQLLFYSVGIGQISSEVPQNLSASRPQDRQFILSSKKLLLSDSGFYLCAWSVGLAYEQYFGPGTRLTVT.